Below, 27 T cell receptor beta chains from the same sample are listed, as sequenced in a study of cytomegalovirus exposure and HLA in healthy donors. Sequencing used immunoSEQ multiplex PCR; TCRdb keeps in-frame clones, though not all of them. The data show fewer than 75,000 clones, 94% seen once. Sequencing input: PBMCs. The receptors originated from a woman in her late teens or twenties in good health and CMV-seropositive.

J is TRBJ2-5 and V is TRBV4-2, with TRBD1 matching over 7 bases. The DNA end favors TRBJ2-7, so the J call may be wrong. Germline CDR1 reads LGHNA; CDR2 reads YNFKEQ. This CDR3 is 15 amino acids long. CDR3 in DNA: TGTGCCAGCAGCCAAGACCAGACAGGGCGGTACGAGCAGTACTTC. This gives the protein CASSQDQTGRYEQYF.

The J gene is TRBJ2-7, the V gene TRBV6-1, with 7 bases matching TRBD1. V lost 3 bases, J lost 6 bases, and 11 bases stayed unmatched. The germline gives CDR1 MNHNS, CDR2 SASEGT. The length of the CDR3 is 15 residues. CDR3 protein: CASSDRDSSRREQYF. The CDR3 nucleotides read TGTGCCAGCAGTGACCGGGACAGCTCCCGACGCGAGCAGTACTTC.

V is TRBV4-3 and J is TRBJ2-1, with 11 positions matching TRBD2. Germline V CDR1 and CDR2: LGHNA, YSLEER. This CDR3 spans 17 amino acids. J gave up 8 bases and V 0 bases, and 9 bases lay outside the gene matches. This chain's CDR3 is CASSQEGVAGGPYEQFF. The CDR3 DNA follows: TGCGCCAGCAGCCAAGAAGGGGTAGCGGGGGGGCCATATGAGCAGTTCTTC.

The rearrangement uses TRBV2 and TRBJ1-2, with D possibly matching TRBD1 (6 bases). The ends were cut back, 7 bases at V and 5 bases at J, with 11 bases in the middle. The V gene's germline CDR1 is SNHLY and CDR2 FYNNEI. CDR3 length: 12 residues. The CDR3 spells CASTRGAYGYTF. Written as DNA, the CDR3 is TGTGCCAGCACCAGGGGCGCTTATGGCTACACCTTC.

This sequence joins TRBV27 and TRBJ2-3; D is perhaps TRBD2 (5 bases). Looked up from germline, CDR1 is MNHEY and CDR2 is SMNVEV (reference sequence). Trimming removed 3 bases at V and 6 bases at J, with 10 bases between. This CDR3 comprises 13 residues. The CDR3 here is CASSFTSADTQYF. CDR3 DNA sequence: TGTGCCAGCAGTTTCACTAGTGCTGATACGCAGTATTTT.

The chain has TRBV18 and TRBJ2-2, with 7 bases aligning to TRBD2. The germline gives CDR1 KGHSH, CDR2 LQKENI. The CDR3 length is 16 residues. Germline trimming cut 6 bases from V and 1 base from J; bases unmatched to any gene: 8. The CDR3 protein is CASSPFAGENTGELFF. The CDR3 DNA reads as TGTGCCAGCTCTCCTTTTGCGGGGGAGAACACCGGGGAGCTGTTTTTT. Full variable domain (missing parts from reference TRBV18 and TRBJ2-2): NAGVMQNPRHLVRRRGQEARLRCSPMKGHSHVYWYRQLPEEGLKFMVYLQKENIIDESGMPKERFSAEFPKEGPSILRIQQVVRGDSAAYFCASSPFAGENTGELFFGEGSRLTVL.

This sequence joins TRBV5-1 and TRBJ2-1; 7 nucleotides line up with TRBD1. Germline CDR1 is SGHRS and CDR2 is YFSETQ. The CDR3 extends over 14 amino acids. V lost 5 bases, J lost 2 bases, and 4 bases stayed unmatched. In nucleotides, the CDR3 is TGCGCCAGCAGTAGAGGGGGCGCCTACAATGAGCAGTTCTTC. It specifies CASSRGGAYNEQFF. Together with reference TRBV5-1 and TRBJ2-1, the CDR3 gives the full variable domain: KAGVTQTPRYLIKTRGQQVTLSCSPISGHRSVSWYQQTPGQGLQFLFEYFSETQRNKGNFPGRFSGRQFSNSRSEMNVSTLELGDSALYLCASSRGGAYNEQFFGPGTRLTVL.

Only a few counts were recorded for this clone. The sample has other DNA sequences that encode this CDR3 too. The J gene is TRBJ1-5, the V gene TRBV5-6, with D perhaps matching TRBD1 (5 bases). In germline, CDR1 is SGHDT, CDR2 YYEEEE. The V end was cut by 0 bases, the J end by 7 bases, with 8 bases between. The CDR3 is 13 amino acids. The CDR3 DNA sequence: TGTGCCAGCAGCTTGGGGGGGAGGCAGCCCCAGCATTTT. Translating gives CASSLGGRQPQHF.

The chain is built from TRBV5-6 and TRBJ1-5; D ambiguous. The germline CDR1 and CDR2 sequences are SGHDT and YYEEEE. CDR3 size: 15 residues. Trimming shortened V by 0 bases and J by 2 bases, and 9 bases separated the two germline ends. CDR3 sequence reads: CASSLGAIGNQPQHF. The CDR3 nucleotides read TGTGCCAGCAGCTTGGGGGCCATCGGCAATCAGCCCCAGCATTTT.

The V and J genes are TRBV2 and TRBJ2-3, with TRBD1 matching over 8 bases. This CDR3 is 15 amino acids long. Germline-derived CDR1 and CDR2 are SNHLY and FYNNEI. The V segment lost 0 bases and the J segment 4 bases; nucleotides outside the gene matches: 3. CDR3 in amino acids: CASSEATGAADTQYF. The CDR3 DNA follows: TGTGCCAGCAGTGAAGCGACAGGGGCGGCAGATACGCAGTATTTT.

The chain combines TRBV6-5 with TRBJ1-6; D call uncertain. This CDR3 region has 14 residues. CDR1 is MNHEY, CDR2 SVGAGI, per germline. V dropped 5 bases and J dropped 6 bases, with 11 bases sitting between them. CDR3 amino acids: CASSPGRGNSPLHF. The CDR3 DNA reads TGTGCCAGCAGTCCCGGGAGAGGTAATTCACCCCTCCACTTT.

CDR3: CASRTGPRGSTEAFF. CDR3 bases: TGTGCCAGTAGGACAGGACCCCGGGGATCCACTGAAGCTTTCTTT. This chain connects TRBV19 to TRBJ1-1; D might be TRBD1 (6 bases). Deletions cut 6 bases from V and 4 bases from J, with 18 bases between. The CDR3 runs 15 residues. The germline gives CDR1 LNHDA, CDR2 SQIVND (reference sequence).

This clone is a singleton in its sample. This sequence joins TRBV10-3 and TRBJ2-3; 10 bases are shared with TRBD1. V shed 7 bases and J 4 bases; nucleotides not matched to a gene: 5. CDR3 size: 14 residues. Germline V CDR1 and CDR2: ENHRY, SYGVKD. As DNA, the CDR3 is TGTGCCATCACAGGGACAGGGGTTCCAGATACGCAGTATTTT. It codes for CAITGTGVPDTQYF.

The chain links TRBV7-2 to TRBJ2-3; no definite D call. The ends were cut back, 1 base at V and 2 bases at J, with 13 bases in the middle. Germline V gene lookup returns CDR1 SGHTA and CDR2 FQGNSA. This CDR3 is built from 16 residues. The CDR3 loop reads CASSLVSDSTTDTQYF. In DNA form, the CDR3 reads TGTGCCAGCAGCTTAGTTTCAGACTCCACCACAGATACGCAGTATTTT.

Written as DNA, the CDR3 is TGTGCCAGCAGCTTGGGACAGGGGCCTTATGGCTACACCTTC. Encoded protein: CASSLGQGPYGYTF. The rearrangement uses TRBV5-8 and TRBJ1-2; the match to TRBD1 covers 8 bases. Germline loops: CDR1 SGHTS, CDR2 YDEGEE. V was clipped by 0 bases and J by 5 bases; unmatched bases: 3. The CDR3 runs 14 residues.

The rearrangement uses TRBV29-1 and TRBJ1-4, with 9 bases that match TRBD1. This CDR3 comprises 14 residues. V trimming: 6 bases; J trimming: 7 bases; junction bases outside the gene matches: 9. CDR1 SQVTM and CDR2 ANQGSEA come from the germline V gene. For the CDR3, the DNA is TGCAGCGTAAGTCCGGGACAGGGAGTTGAAAAACTGTTTTTT. This translates into CSVSPGQGVEKLFF.

The chain has TRBV27 and TRBJ1-2; 8 positions match TRBD1. The CDR3 is 15 amino acids. Germline CDR1 MNHEY, CDR2 SMNVEV (reference sequence). V was clipped by 1 base and J by 4 bases; unmatched bases: 5. CDR3 loop: CASSLLQGASYGYTF. The CDR3 coding sequence is TGTGCCAGCAGTTTATTGCAGGGGGCAAGCTATGGCTACACCTTC.

The rearrangement links TRBV2 to TRBJ1-2, with no clear D. V was cut by 4 bases and J by 1 base, with 16 bases left in between. The germline V gene has CDR1 SNHLY and CDR2 FYNNEI. CDR3 length: 16 residues. In nucleotides, the CDR3 is TGTGCCAGCAGTGGGCCGGCAGGCTCCTATAACTATGGCTACACCTTC. It codes for CASSGPAGSYNYGYTF.

This clone appeared a single time. DNA for the CDR3: TGTGCCAGCAGTGACCGGACAGGGGGCGACGAGCAGTACTTC. Translated, it gives CASSDRTGGDEQYF. The chain has TRBV25-1 and TRBJ2-7; TRBD1 agrees at 11 bases. The CDR3 is 14 amino acids. The V segment lost 3 bases and the J segment 5 bases; nucleotides outside the gene matches: 3. Germline CDR1 is MGHDK and CDR2 is SYGVNS.

This chain joins TRBV5-3 and TRBJ2-1, with 7 positions matching TRBD2. TRBV5-3 is flagged as an ORF with uncertain function. V lost 4 bases and J lost 0; bases outside the gene matches: 10. This CDR3 is 17 amino acids long. Here the CDR3 DNA reads TGTGCCAGAAGCGCACGGAGCGGGAAGTGCTCCTACAATGAGCAGTTCTTC. It specifies CARSARSGKCSYNEQFF.

Remarks on this clone: A read error may account for a junction end that differs from germline. The CDR3 DNA follows: TGTGCCAGCAGCGAAGGGGGAACTAGCGTAGAAGAGACCCAGTACTTC. Residues: CASSEGGTSVEETQYF. The gene calls are TRBV6-1 and TRBJ2-5; possible D gene TRBD2, 7 bases. Germline assignment: CDR1 MNHNS and CDR2 SASEGT. The CDR3 length is 16 residues.

The chain is built from TRBV5-1 and TRBJ1-4; no definite D call. V lost 0 bases to trimming and J lost 0 bases, with 6 bases between them. The CDR3 has 15 residues. Per the germline V gene, CDR1 is SGHRS and CDR2 is YFSETQ. The CDR3 sequence is CASSLGGATNEKLFF. The CDR3 nucleotides read TGCGCCAGCAGCTTGGGCGGTGCAACTAATGAAAAACTGTTTTTT.

The chain joins TRBV7-2 to TRBJ2-3, with 10 bases matching TRBD2. CDR1 and CDR2 from the germline V gene are SGHTA and FQGNSA. The ends lost 3 bases at V and 3 bases at J; junction bases unmatched: 3. The CDR3 spans 15 residues. CDR3 nucleotides: TGTGCCAGCAGCTTTGCAGCGGGGGGGACAGATACGCAGTATTTT. Protein: CASSFAAGGTDTQYF.

V is TRBV4-3 and J is TRBJ1-1, with a possible D match to TRBD1 (6 bases). The V end was cut by 0 bases, the J end by 1 base, with 15 bases between. The CDR3 has 17 residues. The germline V gene has CDR1 LGHNA and CDR2 YSLEER. The CDR3 DNA is TGCGCCAGCAGCCAAGATGAAGCAGGGGAAGGGAACACTGAAGCTTTCTTT. Translation: CASSQDEAGEGNTEAFF.

The V and J genes are TRBV13 and TRBJ1-1; D uncertain. Germline V gene lookup returns CDR1 PRHDT and CDR2 FYEKMQ (reference sequence). This CDR3 has 14 residues. Between the trimmed V and J ends, which lost 4 bases and 1 base, there was a span of 10 bases. The CDR3 DNA reads as TGTGCCAGCAGCTCCCCACAGAGGAACACTGAAGCTTTCTTT. This codes for CASSSPQRNTEAFF.

A note on this clone: At one end, the junction sequence differs from germline, possibly due to a read error. This chain connects TRBV7-9 to TRBJ1-1, with 10 bases aligning to TRBD1. Per germline, CDR1 SEHNR and CDR2 FQNEAQ (reference sequence). The CDR3 loop spans 12 amino acids. This chain's CDR3 is CASSLPDRGLLF. Here the CDR3 DNA reads TGTGCCAGCAGCTTACCAGACAGGGGGCTCCTCTTT.

This chain connects TRBV5-6 to TRBJ2-7; 8 nucleotides agree with TRBD2. The CDR3 sequence is 19 residues long. Germline V gene data show CDR1 as SGHDT and CDR2 as YYEEEE. After removal of 6 bases from V and 3 bases from J, the junction contained 23 bases not matched to a gene. The DNA of the CDR3 is TGTGCCAGCACCTCGTACGACTTCGCGGGGGGTGGGGACTACTACGAGCAGTACTTC. It is translated as CASTSYDFAGGGDYYEQYF.